The 21 T cell receptor beta chains below come from one sample, sequenced in a study of shared clonotypes between healthy human individuals. Assay used: immunoSEQ multiplex PCR; TCRdb lists only in-frame clones, some missing. Among about a million clones, roughly 72% were seen once, and the ten largest hold over 1.3%. The sequenced sample consisted of memory CD4+ T cells sorted from blood. The subset here: CD45RA-negative fraction. Every receptor here comes from a young man in good health.

The sample holds one count of this clone. This chain uses TRBV2 with TRBJ2-3; D is possibly TRBD1 (6 bases). V was clipped by 6 bases and J by 2 bases, with 18 bases between them. This CDR3 has 16 residues. Germline values: CDR1 SNHLY, CDR2 FYNNEI. The CDR3 loop is CASRQGFGWDTDTQYF. The DNA for the CDR3 is TGTGCCAGCAGACAGGGCTTTGGATGGGACACAGATACGCAGTATTTT.

The chain joins TRBV30 to TRBJ1-6; possible D gene TRBD1, 5 bases. The V gene's germline CDR1 is GTSNPN and CDR2 SVGIG (reference sequence). V was cut by 2 bases and J by 4 bases, with 6 bases left in between. The CDR3 extends over 13 amino acids. The chain's CDR3 is CAWSRGYNSPLHF. CDR3 coding DNA: TGTGCCTGGAGTCGGGGGTATAATTCACCCCTCCACTTT.

For the CDR3, the DNA is TGTGCCAGCAGCCGCAAACCGACAGGGGCAAGAAGGAATGAGCAGTTCTTC. This encodes CASSRKPTGARRNEQFF. This rearrangement joins TRBV21-1 to TRBJ2-1; the table's D call of TRBD1 was not tested on the DNA. TRBV21-1 is tagged as a pseudogene. This CDR3 contains 17 residues.

The rearrangement uses TRBV4-3 and TRBJ2-2, with D perhaps matching TRBD2 (5 bases). V was pared by 2 bases and J by 9 bases, with 16 bases between. Germline lookup yields CDR1 LGHNA and CDR2 YSLEER. The CDR3 loop spans 15 amino acids. The CDR3 loop is CASSQREGLGRELFF. The CDR3 DNA reads TGCGCCAGCAGCCAACGGGAAGGACTTGGCCGGGAGCTGTTTTTT.

V is TRBV5-6 and J is TRBJ2-3, with TRBD2 identical over 9 bases. This CDR3 spans 16 amino acids. Germline lookup yields CDR1 SGHDT and CDR2 YYEEEE. V gave up 1 base and J gave up 6 bases; unmatched junction bases: 9. The CDR3 sequence is CASSLKSGRPADTQYF. The CDR3 nucleotides are TGTGCCAGCAGCTTGAAGAGCGGGAGGCCAGCCGATACGCAGTATTTT.

The V and J genes are TRBV4-3 and TRBJ2-7, with D hard to call. The germline gives CDR1 LGHNA, CDR2 YSLEER. The V end was cut by 2 bases, the J end by 2 bases, with 19 bases between. There are 17 residues in the CDR3. The CDR3, as DNA: TGCGCCAGCAGCCAACCTAAAAGAGACGGCCCCACCTACGAGCAGTACTTC. Translating gives CASSQPKRDGPTYEQYF.

This chain uses TRBV30 with TRBJ1-1; D remains unclear. With 1 base removed from V and 0 bases from J, the gap between germline ends came to 9 bases. The CDR3 has 14 amino acids. The V gene's germline CDR1 is GTSNPN and CDR2 SVGIG (reference sequence). The CDR3 is CAWSARTVNTEAFF. CDR3 DNA sequence: TGTGCCTGGAGTGCGCGGACGGTGAACACTGAAGCTTTCTTT. Looking up the rest from reference TRBV30 and TRBJ1-1 gives the full variable domain: SQTIHQWPATLVQPVGSPLSLECTVEGTSNPNLYWYRQAAGRGLQLLFYSVGIGQISSEVPQNLSASRPQDRQFILSSKKLLLSDSGFYLCAWSARTVNTEAFFGQGTRLTVV.

This clone was detected only once. The chain uses TRBV27 and TRBJ2-3, with D unclear. Trimming stripped 4 bases from V and 0 bases from J, with 11 bases between. The length of the CDR3 is 15 residues. From germline, CDR1 is MNHEY and CDR2 SMNVEV (reference sequence). CDR3 in DNA: TGTGCCAGCAGTTCATGGACGACTAGCACAGATACGCAGTATTTT. It is translated as CASSSWTTSTDTQYF.

This clone was observed a few times. This sequence joins TRBV19 and TRBJ2-3; 8 bases line up with TRBD2. Germline lookup yields CDR1 LNHDA and CDR2 SQIVND (reference sequence). The junction had 0 bases not matched to a gene; V was cut back by 3 bases and J by 4 bases. The CDR3 is made up of 13 amino acids. CDR3 residues: CASSMGLADTQYF. In DNA, the CDR3 is TGTGCCAGTAGTATGGGACTAGCAGATACGCAGTATTTT.

This sequence joins TRBV28 and TRBJ1-4, with D unclear. There are 14 residues in the CDR3. Trimming shortened V by 6 bases and J by 8 bases, and 16 bases separated the two germline ends. CDR1 MDHEN and CDR2 SYDVKM come from the germline V gene. CDR3 amino acids: CASRSGESREKLFF. In DNA, the CDR3 is TGTGCCAGCAGGTCAGGCGAGAGTAGGGAAAAACTGTTTTTT.

The chain is built from TRBV13 and TRBJ2-2, with a tentative D call TRBD1 (6 bases). The CDR3 runs to 16 residues. V gave up 2 bases and J gave up 3 bases, with 13 bases separating them. CDR1 is PRHDT and CDR2 is FYEKMQ in the germline V gene (reference sequence). CDR3 nucleotides: TGTGCCAGCAGCTTAACAGGGCCCCGGGACACCGGGGAGCTGTTTTTT. It translates to CASSLTGPRDTGELFF.

The chain carries TRBV11-2 and TRBJ1-4, with 12 nucleotides matching TRBD1. There are 15 residues in the CDR3. Germline trimming cut 5 bases from V and 7 bases from J; bases unmatched to any gene: 5. Germline V gene sequence: CDR1 SGHAT, CDR2 FQNNGV. The CDR3 DNA reads TGTGCCAGCAGCCGCGGGACAGGGGGCGGTGAAAAACTGTTTTTT. Encoded protein: CASSRGTGGGEKLFF. Looking up the rest from reference TRBV11-2 and TRBJ1-4 gives the full variable domain: EAGVAQSPRYKIIEKRQSVAFWCNPISGHATLYWYQQILGQGPKLLIQFQNNGVVDDSQLPKDRFSAERLKGVDSTLKIQPAKLEDSAVYLCASSRGTGGGEKLFFGSGTQLSVL.

This chain links TRBV28 with TRBJ2-7; a possible D gene is TRBD1 (7 bases). CDR3 size: 11 residues. The V end lost 11 bases, the J end lost 7 bases, and 15 bases lay between the germline ends. Germline V gene lookup returns CDR1 MDHEN and CDR2 SYDVKM. The CDR3 here is CASSRGREQYF. The CDR3 coding sequence is TGTGCCTCATCCAGGGGGAGGGAGCAGTACTTC.

The gene calls are TRBV6-5 and TRBJ1-3, with 7 nucleotides matching TRBD1. Per the germline V gene, CDR1 is MNHEY and CDR2 is SVGAGI. V lost 5 bases to trimming and J lost 4 bases; unmatched junction nucleotides: 5. The CDR3 runs to 14 residues. CDR3 nucleotides: TGTGCCAGCAGTCGGGGACAGAGGGGAAACACCATATATTTT. It translates to CASSRGQRGNTIYF.

The genes are TRBV6-5 and TRBJ1-1, with D hard to call. Deletions cut 3 bases from V and 1 base from J, with 9 bases between. This CDR3 has 14 amino acids. The germline CDR1 and CDR2 sequences are MNHEY and SVGAGI. The CDR3 reads CASSYEGPNTEAFF. The CDR3 nucleotides read TGTGCCAGCAGTTATGAGGGCCCGAACACTGAAGCTTTCTTT.

This rearrangement joins TRBV7-9 to TRBJ2-3, with D possibly matching TRBD1 (6 bases). Trimming took 6 bases from V and 2 from J, leaving 12 bases between them. Germline values: CDR1 SEHNR, CDR2 FQNEAQ (reference sequence). The CDR3 is 14 amino acids. Written as DNA, the CDR3 is TGTGCCAGCAGTCCTAGACAGGCCACAGATACGCAGTATTTT. Translating it yields CASSPRQATDTQYF.

V is TRBV6-5 and J is TRBJ2-5; TRBD2 might be the D (6 bases). The V gene's germline CDR1 is MNHEY and CDR2 SVGAGI. V lost 0 bases and J 7 bases, leaving 12 bases between the germline ends. This CDR3 region has 14 residues. For the CDR3, the DNA is TGTGCCAGCAGTTACTCCGGGGACGGGGGGACCCAGTACTTC. Its translation: CASSYSGDGGTQYF.

This clone was detected many times. The gene calls are TRBV11-1 and TRBJ1-6, with 8 bases lining up with TRBD1. Trimming removed 3 bases from V and 9 bases from J; junction bases left unmatched: 7. The CDR3 extends over 15 amino acids. CDR1 and CDR2 (germline): SGHAT, FQDESV (reference sequence). CDR3 protein: CASSFSGTGVSPLHF. In DNA form, the CDR3 reads TGTGCCAGCAGCTTTTCTGGGACAGGAGTTTCACCCCTCCACTTT.

The V and J genes are TRBV9 and TRBJ2-5, with 12 nucleotides matching TRBD2. Trimming took 4 bases from V and 4 from J; bases not matched to a gene: 5. This CDR3 is 15 amino acids long. The germline gives CDR1 SGDLS, CDR2 YYNGEE. CDR3 amino acids: CASSRTSGNSETQYF. CDR3 nucleotide sequence: TGTGCCAGCAGCAGGACTAGCGGGAACTCAGAGACCCAGTACTTC.

This clone was seen only a few times. The rearrangement uses TRBV5-1 and TRBJ2-6, with D possibly being TRBD2 (5 bases). The CDR3 runs 18 residues. Trimming took 4 bases from V and 0 from J, leaving 17 bases between them. Germline-derived CDR1 and CDR2 are SGHRS and YFSETQ. The CDR3 sequence: CASSTEAGPSSGANVLTF. Here the CDR3 DNA reads TGCGCCAGCAGCACGGAGGCGGGCCCTAGCTCTGGGGCCAACGTCCTGACTTTC.

The gene calls are TRBV5-1 and TRBJ2-7; no clear D gene. V was cut by 1 base and J by 2 bases, with 4 bases left in between. Per the germline V gene, CDR1 is SGHRS and CDR2 is YFSETQ. This CDR3 is 12 amino acids long. CDR3 in amino acids: CASSLSAYEQYF. The CDR3 region has the DNA TGCGCCAGCAGCTTGTCGGCCTACGAGCAGTACTTC. Based on the CDR3 plus reference TRBV5-1 and TRBJ2-7, the full variable domain is KAGVTQTPRYLIKTRGQQVTLSCSPISGHRSVSWYQQTPGQGLQFLFEYFSETQRNKGNFPGRFSGRQFSNSRSEMNVSTLELGDSALYLCASSLSAYEQYFGPGTRLTVT.